This T cell receptor beta chain comes out of a study of T-cell reconstitution after alpha-beta-depleted transplantation in children. V dropped 0 bases and J dropped 3; count of bases not matched to a gene: 5. The CDR3 runs to 15 residues. Germline loops: CDR1 DFQATT, CDR2 SNEGSKA (reference sequence). TCRbeta library construction was performed incorporating unique molecular identifiers. In TCRdb, the PCR reads were re-called with MiXCR into one record per CDR3 protein. The sample has approximately 980,000 distinct CDR3 sequences; 25% to 30% are singletons. V gene TRBV20-1 combines with J gene TRBJ2-4; 7 nucleotides line up with TRBD2. The clonotype originates from a boy under two years old who had a stem cell transplant for SCID, so the T cells may come from the graft donor. This specimen was PBMCs, mostly from graft donor cells, taken 360 days after TCRalphabeta/CD19-depleted stem cell transplant. The DNA for the CDR3 is TGCAGTGCTAGAGATAGCCAGCGGGGCAAAAACATTCAGTACTTC. It encodes CSARDSQRGKNIQYF.